This T cell receptor beta chain came from a study of T cells in Graves' hyperthyroidism and ophthalmopathy. Study-wide results and caveats: Most clonotypes that expanded in the thyroid above 0.001 also showed up in blood.

Drawn at first hyperthyroidism diagnosis, the blood sample preceded any ophthalmopathy symptoms. Cells are PBMCs isolated from around 9.4 ml of fresh blood. Remarks on this clonotype: The antigen is unknown. A much more abundant neighbour one base away suggests this may be a read error.

Regions amplified from RNA transcripts were the TCR beta CDR3 regions. With the HTBI primer set, the TCR CDR3 went through a first round of RT-PCR. A single record per CDR3 protein comes from TCRdb applying MiXCR to the multiplex PCR reads. The repertoire holds about 360,000 distinct CDR3 sequences, less than 15% seen once, with less than 25% in the top ten. The TCR comes from a man aged 30 to 39 with Graves' hyperthyroidism that later progressed to Graves' ophthalmopathy. Sample: blood.

The CDR3 bases are TGTGCCAGTGGTATAACGTGGAAGTGGGACGAGCAGTACTTC. Its protein product is CASGITWKWDEQYF. This chain uses TRBV19 with TRBJ2-7; no definite D call. The germline CDR1 and CDR2 sequences are LNHDA and SQIVND (reference sequence). This CDR3 comprises 14 residues.